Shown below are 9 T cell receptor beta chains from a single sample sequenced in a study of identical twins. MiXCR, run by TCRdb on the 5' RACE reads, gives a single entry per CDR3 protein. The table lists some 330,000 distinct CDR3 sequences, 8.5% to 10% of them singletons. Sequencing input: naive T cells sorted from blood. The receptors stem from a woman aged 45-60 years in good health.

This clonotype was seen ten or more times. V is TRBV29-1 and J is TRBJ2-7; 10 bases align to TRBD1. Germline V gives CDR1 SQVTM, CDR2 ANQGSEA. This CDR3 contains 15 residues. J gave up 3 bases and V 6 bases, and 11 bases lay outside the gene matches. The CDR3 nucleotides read TGCAGCGTCACCAAGGGACAGGGGAAACACTACGAGCAGTACTTC. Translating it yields CSVTKGQGKHYEQYF.

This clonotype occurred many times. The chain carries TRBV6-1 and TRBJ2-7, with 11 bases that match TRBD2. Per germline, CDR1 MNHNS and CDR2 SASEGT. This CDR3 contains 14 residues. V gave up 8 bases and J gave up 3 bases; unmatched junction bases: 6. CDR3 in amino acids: CASDSGLAGYEQYV. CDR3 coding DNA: TGTGCCAGCGATTCCGGACTAGCGGGCTACGAGCAGTACGTC.

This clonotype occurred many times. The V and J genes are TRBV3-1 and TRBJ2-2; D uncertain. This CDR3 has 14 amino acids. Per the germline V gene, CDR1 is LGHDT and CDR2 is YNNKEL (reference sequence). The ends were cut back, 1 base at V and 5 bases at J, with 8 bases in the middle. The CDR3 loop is CASSQGIRTGELFF. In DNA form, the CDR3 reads TGTGCCAGCAGCCAAGGGATCCGGACCGGGGAGCTGTTTTTT.

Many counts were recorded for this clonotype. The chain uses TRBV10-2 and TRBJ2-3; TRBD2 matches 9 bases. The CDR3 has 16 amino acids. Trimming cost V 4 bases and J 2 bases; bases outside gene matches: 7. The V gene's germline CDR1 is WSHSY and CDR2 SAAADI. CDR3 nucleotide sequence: TGCGCCAGCAGTGCATTTAGACTAGCGGACACAGATACGCAGTATTTT. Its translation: CASSAFRLADTDTQYF.

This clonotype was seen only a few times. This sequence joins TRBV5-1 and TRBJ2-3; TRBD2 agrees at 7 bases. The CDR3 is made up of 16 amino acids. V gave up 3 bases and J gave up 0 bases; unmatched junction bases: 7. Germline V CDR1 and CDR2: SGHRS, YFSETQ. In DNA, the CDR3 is TGCGCCAGCAGCTCGGGAGGTGGCCCTAGCACAGATACGCAGTATTTT. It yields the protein CASSSGGGPSTDTQYF.

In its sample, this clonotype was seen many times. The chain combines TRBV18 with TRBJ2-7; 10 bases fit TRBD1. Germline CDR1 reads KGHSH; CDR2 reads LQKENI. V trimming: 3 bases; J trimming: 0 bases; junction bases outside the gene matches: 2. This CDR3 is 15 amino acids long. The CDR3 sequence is CASSPGQGLSYEQYV. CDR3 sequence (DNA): TGTGCCAGCTCACCGGGACAGGGGCTCTCCTACGAGCAGTACGTC.

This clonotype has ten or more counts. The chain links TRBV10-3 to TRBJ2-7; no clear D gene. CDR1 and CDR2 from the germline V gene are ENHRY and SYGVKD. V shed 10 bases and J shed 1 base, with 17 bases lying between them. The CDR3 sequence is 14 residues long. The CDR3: CAKNYPAGSYEQYF. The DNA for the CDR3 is TGTGCCAAAAACTACCCGGCCGGGTCCTACGAGCAGTACTTC.

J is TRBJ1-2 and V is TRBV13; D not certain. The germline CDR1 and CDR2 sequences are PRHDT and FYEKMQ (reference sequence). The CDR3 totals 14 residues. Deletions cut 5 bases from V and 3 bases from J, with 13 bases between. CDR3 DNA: TGTGCCAGCAGCCCGGCTCGGAGGGACTATGGCTACACCTTC. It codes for CASSPARRDYGYTF.

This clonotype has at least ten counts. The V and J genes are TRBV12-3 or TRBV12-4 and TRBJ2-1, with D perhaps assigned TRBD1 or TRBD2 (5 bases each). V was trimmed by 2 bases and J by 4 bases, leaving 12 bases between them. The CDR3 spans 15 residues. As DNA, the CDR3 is TGTGCCAGCAGTTTACCCGGGACCAGATACAATGAGCAGTTCTTC. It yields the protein CASSLPGTRYNEQFF.